This T cell receptor beta chain was sequenced during a study of cytomegalovirus exposure and HLA in healthy donors. Primers: 60 Vbeta forward and 13 Jbeta reverse. In the original workflow: Approximately 11 million of the about 80 million unique TCR beta chains counted in a later analysis were shared. Produced via immunoSEQ multiplex PCR; TCRdb's table is partial and in-frame only. V and J calls and clone size come straight from that table; D and trimming were deduced from the DNA. The table shows around 78,000 clones, with 60% to 85% occurring only once. The CDR3 sequence is 18 residues long. Trimming cost V 1 base and J 3 bases; bases outside gene matches: 9. Germline lookup yields CDR1 SGHDT and CDR2 YYEEEE. Study conclusions and caveats: Researchers reported in a later analysis that a missense DCLRE1C variant was tied to TCR beta V- and J-gene trimming.

Note on this clone: Its antigen is currently unknown.

The genes are TRBV5-6 and TRBJ2-3; TRBD2 matches 12 bases. The clonotype comes from a male donor in good health and CMV-seronegative. Sequences were obtained from PBMCs. CDR3 nucleotide sequence: TGTGCCAGCAGCTTGTTCGGGGCGACTAGCGGGAGAACAGATACGCAGTATTTT. The encoded protein is CASSLFGATSGRTDTQYF.